Listed here are 15 T cell receptor beta chains from one sample, sequenced in a study of blood T cell repertoires in COVID-19. This table comes from immunoSEQ multiplex PCR, and its TCRdb copy is limited to in-frame clones, with some not included. The sample gives just under 65,000 clones, about 86% of which show up once; more than 0.95% is in the top ten. Source material: peripheral blood. Source of these receptors: a man aged 35 to 55 with acute or convalescent COVID-19.

The chain employs TRBV2 and TRBJ2-7; TRBD1 agrees at 8 bases. The CDR3 is 13 residues long. V was pared by 5 bases and J by 7 bases, with 7 bases of the junction left unmatched. Germline V gene sequence: CDR1 SNHLY, CDR2 FYNNEI. CDR3 sequence (DNA): TGTGCCAGCAGTACCGGGACAGGTCGAGAGCAGTACTTC. Protein product: CASSTGTGREQYF.

The chain combines TRBV7-3 with TRBJ2-1; TRBD1 agrees at 8 bases. V lost 5 bases to trimming and J lost 7 bases; unmatched junction nucleotides: 4. The CDR3 covers 13 residues. Germline V gene sequence: CDR1 SGHTA, CDR2 FQGTGA. The CDR3 sequence: CASSPRTGNEQFF. In DNA form, the CDR3 reads TGTGCCAGCAGCCCCCGGACAGGGAATGAGCAGTTCTTC. The full variable domain, rest sourced from reference TRBV7-3 and TRBJ2-1, is GAGVSQTPSNKVTEKGKYVELRCDPISGHTALYWYRQSLGQGPEFLIYFQGTGAADDSGLPNDRFFAVRPEGSVSTLKIQRTERGDSAVYLCASSPRTGNEQFFGPGTRLTVL.

This chain connects TRBV7-2 to TRBJ2-2; 8 positions agree with TRBD1. Germline values: CDR1 SGHTA, CDR2 FQGNSA. The CDR3 has 16 residues. V lost 5 bases and J lost 6; bases outside the gene matches: 11. The CDR3 nucleotides are TGTGCCAGCAGCCCCCCGACAGGGGCGGTTCCCGGGGAGCTGTTTTTT. It codes for CASSPPTGAVPGELFF. The full variable domain, in which reference TRBV7-2 and TRBJ2-2 provide the parts outside the CDR3, is GAGVSQSPSNKVTEKGKDVELRCDPISGHTALYWYRQSLGQGLEFLIYFQGNSAPDKSGLPSDRFSAERTGGSVSTLTIQRTQQEDSAVYLCASSPPTGAVPGELFFGEGSRLTVL.

The chain uses TRBV5-1 and TRBJ1-1; D remains ambiguous. Germline V CDR1 and CDR2: SGHRS, YFSETQ. The CDR3 is 14 residues long. The germline V and J ends were trimmed by 3 bases and 8 bases, with 17 bases remaining between them. The CDR3: CASSYLSGAGEAFF. CDR3 sequence (DNA): TGCGCCAGCAGCTATCTCAGCGGCGCGGGAGAAGCTTTCTTT.

This chain uses TRBV7-2 with TRBJ2-5; possible D gene TRBD2, 7 bases. Germline assignment: CDR1 SGHTA and CDR2 FQGNSA. The CDR3 runs to 18 residues. Trimming took 5 bases from V and 0 from J, leaving 22 bases between them. The CDR3 is CASSLRPPGGLYQETQYF. CDR3 sequence (DNA): TGTGCCAGCAGCCTACGACCCCCGGGGGGCCTGTACCAAGAGACCCAGTACTTC.

This clone was recorded only once. The genes are TRBV20-1 and TRBJ1-2; D is perhaps TRBD1 (6 bases). The germline V and J ends were trimmed by 6 bases and 8 bases, with 13 bases remaining between them. CDR3 size: 11 residues. The V gene's germline CDR1 is DFQATT and CDR2 SNEGSKA (reference sequence). The CDR3 nucleotides read TGCAGTGCGCAGGGGAAAGGGGGCTACACCTTC. Encoded protein: CSAQGKGGYTF.

This chain joins TRBV11-3 and TRBJ2-1; perhaps TRBD1 as D (5 bases). Germline V gene sequence: CDR1 SGHNT, CDR2 YENEEA. This CDR3 spans 13 amino acids. The V end was cut by 0 bases, the J end by 8 bases, with 8 bases between. The chain's CDR3 is CASSLEQGDEQFF. The DNA of the CDR3 is TGTGCCAGCAGCTTAGAACAAGGGGATGAGCAGTTCTTC. The full variable domain, rest sourced from reference TRBV11-3 and TRBJ2-1, is EAGVVQSPRYKIIEKKQPVAFWCNPISGHNTLYWYLQNLGQGPELLIRYENEEAVDDSQLPKDRFSAERLKGVDSTLKIQPAELGDSAVYLCASSLEQGDEQFFGPGTRLTVL.

The J gene is TRBJ2-7, the V gene TRBV13; TRBD1 matches 9 bases. Germline CDR1 PRHDT, CDR2 FYEKMQ (reference sequence). V lost 5 bases to trimming and J lost 1 base; unmatched junction nucleotides: 9. The CDR3 is 16 amino acids. CDR3 protein: CASSVMGQGSSYEQYF. The CDR3 nucleotides are TGTGCCAGCAGCGTGATGGGACAGGGAAGTTCCTACGAGCAGTACTTC. The whole variable domain, filled in from reference TRBV13 and TRBJ2-7, reads AAGVIQSPRHLIKEKRETATLKCYPIPRHDTVYWYQQGPGQDPQFLISFYEKMQSDKGSIPDRFSAQQFSDYHSELNMSSLELGDSALYFCASSVMGQGSSYEQYFGPGTRLTVT.

The rearrangement links TRBV7-6 to TRBJ1-4; D unresolved. This CDR3 is built from 12 residues. V shed 4 bases and J shed 4 bases, with 4 bases lying between them. The germline CDR1 and CDR2 sequences are SGHVS and FNYEAQ. CDR3 DNA: TGTGCCAGCAGCTGGCTTAATGAAAAACTGTTTTTT. Amino acid sequence: CASSWLNEKLFF.

The rearrangement joins TRBV6-6 to TRBJ1-3; D gene uncertain. The germline gives CDR1 MNHNY, CDR2 SVGAGI (reference sequence). This CDR3 is built from 15 residues. V was cut by 0 bases and J by 3 bases, with 9 bases left in between. The CDR3 nucleotides read TGTGCCAGCAGTTACTCGCCAGAAATTGGAAACACCATATATTTT. Its translation is CASSYSPEIGNTIYF.

This sequence joins TRBV4-1 and TRBJ1-1, with TRBD1 identical over 7 bases. Germline CDR1 and CDR2: MGHRA and YSYEKL. J lost 5 bases, V lost 3 bases, and 12 bases had no gene match. The CDR3 is 16 amino acids. The CDR3 region has the DNA TGCGCCAGCAGCCACCAACAGGGGTCCTCGGTAACTGAAGCTTTCTTT. Its protein is CASSHQQGSSVTEAFF.

The chain employs TRBV14 and TRBJ1-2; D is perhaps TRBD1 (5 bases). Trimming removed 1 base at V and 3 bases at J, with 6 bases between. The CDR3 consists of 13 residues. Germline CDR1 and CDR2: SGHDN and FVKESK. CDR3: CASSQVRDYGYTF. CDR3 DNA: TGTGCCAGCAGCCAAGTCAGGGACTATGGCTACACCTTC.

There are a few counts of this clone. This sample also contains other DNA sequences that code for the same CDR3. The chain carries TRBV11-3 and TRBJ2-3, with 8 nucleotides matching TRBD2. Trimming removed 6 bases from V and 1 base from J; junction bases left unmatched: 3. The CDR3 length is 14 residues. The germline V gene has CDR1 SGHNT and CDR2 YENEEA. This CDR3 reads CASRRGLGTDTQYF. For the CDR3, the DNA is TGTGCCAGCAGGAGGGGACTAGGCACAGATACGCAGTATTTT. Variable domain in full (rest from reference TRBV11-3 and TRBJ2-3): EAGVVQSPRYKIIEKKQPVAFWCNPISGHNTLYWYLQNLGQGPELLIRYENEEAVDDSQLPKDRFSAERLKGVDSTLKIQPAELGDSAVYLCASRRGLGTDTQYFGPGTRLTVL.

The chain has TRBV5-6 and TRBJ1-1; tentative D call: TRBD1 (6 bases). The CDR3 runs 14 residues. CDR1 is SGHDT, CDR2 YYEEEE, per germline. V gave up 5 bases and J gave up 1 base, with 12 bases separating them. CDR3 sequence (DNA): TGTGCCAGCAGTTATGGACAGAAGAACACTGAAGCTTTCTTT. As protein: CASSYGQKNTEAFF.

The chain carries TRBV27 and TRBJ2-3; D possibly corresponds to TRBD2 (7 bases). In germline, CDR1 is MNHEY, CDR2 SMNVEV (reference sequence). The CDR3 length is 18 residues. V lost 2 bases, J lost 0 bases, and 18 bases lay in between. The CDR3 DNA reads as TGTGCCAGCAGTTTACCCCCGGGGGGCCGGAAAAGCACAGATACGCAGTATTTT. Its protein product is CASSLPPGGRKSTDTQYF.